This T cell receptor beta chain is from a study of Graves' ophthalmopathy and Graves' hyperthyroidism. Study-wide findings and caveats: Among thyroid clonotypes expanded above 0.001 frequency, most also appeared in blood.

Diagnosis was based on clinical symptoms, serum thyroxine, TRAb, thyroid ultrasound and orbital computed tomography. Worth noting for this clonotype: Its antigen is not identified. One end of the junction fails to match germline, which may point to a read error.

Amplification targeted the TCR beta CDR3 regions, with RNA transcripts as the source material. HTBI primers served in a first-round RT-PCR, which a second-round multiplex PCR followed. TCRdb analysed the multiplex PCR reads with MiXCR anew, one entry per CDR3 protein. The table records almost 750,000 distinct CDR3 sequences, 40% of them present only once. This TCR was sampled from an adult man with Graves' ophthalmopathy. Material: peripheral blood.

The CDR3 region has the DNA TGCAGCGTTGGGCGGGCAGATGCGCAGTATTTT. Translation gives CSVGRADAQYF. The chain couples TRBV29-1 to TRBJ1-5, with D tentatively TRBD2 (5 bases). The tail of the sequence fits TRBJ2-3 better, so the J call may be wrong. This CDR3 is built from 11 residues. Germline V gene lookup returns CDR1 SQVTM and CDR2 ANQGSEA.